This TCR beta chain was identified during a study of radiation and T cells in renal cell carcinoma. The repertoire was sequenced with immunoSEQ multiplex PCR; TCRdb's copy has only in-frame clones and lacks some. The sample lists some 14,000 clones; 64% were seen once. Treatment given: 15 Gy SBRT to primary tumor, nephrectomy 4 weeks later. CDR3 size: 15 residues. Germline-derived CDR1 and CDR2 are MNHEY and SVGAGI. The ends were cut back, 0 bases at V and 5 bases at J, with 10 bases in the middle. This sequence joins TRBV6-5 and TRBJ2-2, with no clear D. This clonotype was sampled from a woman aged 65 to 85 with renal cell carcinoma. Here the sequenced sample was tumor tissue, taken from a patient whose treatment included radiotherapy and nephrectomy. The CDR3 spells CASSYSIIVTGELFF. The DNA for the CDR3 is TGTGCCAGCAGTTACTCGATAATAGTTACCGGGGAGCTGTTTTTT.